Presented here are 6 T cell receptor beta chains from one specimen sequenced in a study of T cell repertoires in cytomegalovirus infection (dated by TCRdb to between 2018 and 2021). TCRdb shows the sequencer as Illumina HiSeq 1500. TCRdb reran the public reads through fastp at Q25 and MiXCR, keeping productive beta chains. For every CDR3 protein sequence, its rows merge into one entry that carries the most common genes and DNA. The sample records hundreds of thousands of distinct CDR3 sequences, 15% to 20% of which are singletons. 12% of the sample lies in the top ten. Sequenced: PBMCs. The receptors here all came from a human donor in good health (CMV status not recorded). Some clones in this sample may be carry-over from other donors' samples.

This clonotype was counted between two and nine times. CDR3 region: CASSPTFRKGASGANVLTF. As DNA, the CDR3 is TGTGCCAGCTCACCGACCTTCAGGAAGGGGGCAAGTGGGGCCAACGTCCTGACTTTC. The chain has TRBV18 and TRBJ2-6, with 7 positions matching TRBD1. This CDR3 comprises 19 residues. Germline V CDR1 and CDR2: KGHSH, LQKENI. V dropped 3 bases and J dropped 3; count of bases not matched to a gene: 14.

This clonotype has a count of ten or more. CDR3 loop: CAIRSGPSGQPQHF. The CDR3 DNA is TGTGCCATCAGGTCAGGGCCCTCGGGTCAGCCCCAGCATTTT. This rearrangement joins TRBV10-3 to TRBJ1-5; tentatively, D is TRBD1 (5 bases). This CDR3 region has 14 residues. Germline-derived CDR1 and CDR2 are ENHRY and SYGVKD. The ends were cut back, 6 bases at V and 6 bases at J, with 15 bases in the middle.

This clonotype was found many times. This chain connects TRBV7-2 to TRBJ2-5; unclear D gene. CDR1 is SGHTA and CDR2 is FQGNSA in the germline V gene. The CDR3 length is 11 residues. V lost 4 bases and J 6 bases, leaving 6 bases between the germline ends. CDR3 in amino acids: CASSSLKTQYF. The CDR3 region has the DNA TGTGCCAGCAGCTCCCTGAAGACCCAGTACTTC.

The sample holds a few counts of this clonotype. The DNA of the CDR3 is TGTGCCAGCAGCCATCGAAGACTAGCGGGGTGGGAGACCCAGTACTTC. Protein: CASSHRRLAGWETQYF. J is TRBJ2-5 and V is TRBV3-1; 11 nucleotides align to TRBD2. The V gene's germline CDR1 is LGHDT and CDR2 YNNKEL (reference sequence). This CDR3 comprises 16 residues. V was clipped by 3 bases and J by 5 bases; unmatched bases: 8.

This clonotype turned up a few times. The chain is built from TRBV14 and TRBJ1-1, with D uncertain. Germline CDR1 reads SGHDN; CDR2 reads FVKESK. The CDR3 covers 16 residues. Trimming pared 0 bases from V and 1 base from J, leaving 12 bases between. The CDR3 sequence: CASSQDGDGPNTEAFF. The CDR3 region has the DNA TGTGCCAGCAGCCAAGATGGAGACGGACCGAACACTGAAGCTTTCTTT.

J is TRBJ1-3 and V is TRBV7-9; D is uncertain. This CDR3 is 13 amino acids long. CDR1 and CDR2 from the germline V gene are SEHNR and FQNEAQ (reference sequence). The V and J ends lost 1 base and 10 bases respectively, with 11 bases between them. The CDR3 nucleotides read TGTGCCAGCAGCTTAGTGACAACCGGGACCATATATTTT. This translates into CASSLVTTGTIYF. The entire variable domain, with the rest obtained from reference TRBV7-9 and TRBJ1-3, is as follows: DTGVSQNPRHKITKRGQNVTFRCDPISEHNRLYWYRQTLGQGPEFLTYFQNEAQLEKSRLLSDRFSAERPKGSFSTLEIQRTEQGDSAMYLCASSLVTTGTIYFGEGSWLTVV.